One and the same sample provided the 16 T cell receptor beta chains below, sequenced in a study of cytomegalovirus exposure and HLA in healthy donors. PCR amplification relied on 60 Vbeta primers (plus 13 Jbeta primers). The method was immunoSEQ multiplex PCR; TCRdb's version includes in-frame clones alone and lacks a portion of them. The table has roughly 180,000 clones, roughly 74% seen once. The sequenced material came from PBMCs. These receptors originate from a middle-aged woman in good health and CMV-seropositive.

The CDR3 bases are TGTGCCAGCAAGATGGAGTATGGCTACACCTTC. This sequence encodes CASKMEYGYTF. This chain uses TRBV2 with TRBJ1-2, with D unresolved. The ends were cut back, 7 bases at V and 5 bases at J, with 8 bases in the middle. The CDR3 length is 11 residues. Germline V gene sequence: CDR1 SNHLY, CDR2 FYNNEI.

In regard to this clone: A junction boundary mismatches the germline segment, possibly from a read error. The chain recombines TRBV10-3 with TRBJ1-1; the D is unclear. The CDR3 covers 12 residues. Germline V gene sequence: CDR1 ENHRY, CDR2 SYGVKD. This CDR3 is CASSTMNTEAFF. In nucleotides, the CDR3 is TGTGCCAGCAGTACAATGAACACTGAAGCTTTCTTT.

The J gene is TRBJ2-5, the V gene TRBV12-5, with no clear D. The length of the CDR3 is 13 residues. Trimming left V 2 bases short and J 3 bases short, with 7 bases between. Looked up from germline, CDR1 is LGHNT and CDR2 is FRNRAP. CDR3 DNA: TGTGCTAGTGGTTTGAGTGAGAAAGAGACCCAGTACTTC. This translates into CASGLSEKETQYF. The entire variable domain, with the rest obtained from reference TRBV12-5 and TRBJ2-5, is as follows: DARVTQTPRHKVTEMGQEVTMRCQPILGHNTVFWYRQTMMQGLELLAYFRNRAPLDDSGMPKDRFSAEMPDATLATLKIQPSEPRDSAVYFCASGLSEKETQYFGPGTRLLVL.

The rearrangement joins TRBV2 to TRBJ2-1, with 10 positions matching TRBD2. The V gene end was trimmed by 7 bases and the J gene end by 9 bases; junction bases not matched to a gene: 18. CDR3 length: 17 amino acids. Germline V gene sequence: CDR1 SNHLY, CDR2 FYNNEI. CDR3 protein: CASNLRLAGRGMGEQFF. Written as DNA, the CDR3 is TGTGCCAGCAACCTTAGACTAGCGGGTAGAGGGATGGGTGAGCAGTTCTTC. The full variable domain, its missing parts supplied by reference TRBV2 and TRBJ2-1, is EPEVTQTPSHQVTQMGQEVILRCVPISNHLYFYWYRQILGQKVEFLVSFYNNEISEKSEIFDDQFSVERPDGSNFTLKIRSTKLEDSAMYFCASNLRLAGRGMGEQFFGPGTRLTVL.

This chain uses TRBV7-9 with TRBJ1-2; weak D call: TRBD1 (5 bases). Trimming pared 1 base from V and 2 bases from J, leaving 14 bases between. The CDR3 is 16 residues long. Germline CDR1 reads SEHNR; CDR2 reads FQNEAQ (reference sequence). The CDR3 DNA is TGTGCCAGCAGCTTAGGTGCTGGGGGGGGGAACTATGGCTACACCTTC. Its translation: CASSLGAGGGNYGYTF.

The rearrangement links TRBV28 to TRBJ1-2; TRBD1 matches 12 bases. From germline, CDR1 is MDHEN and CDR2 SYDVKM. This CDR3 region has 17 residues. J gave up 3 bases and V 3 bases, and 8 bases lay outside the gene matches. CDR3 region: CASSLFGGTGGHYGYTF. CDR3 nucleotide sequence: TGTGCCAGCAGTTTGTTCGGCGGGACAGGGGGCCACTATGGCTACACCTTC.

This clone was counted a single time. The rearrangement uses TRBV4-2 and TRBJ1-4; a possible D gene is TRBD1 (5 bases). V gave up 3 bases and J gave up 6 bases, with 14 bases separating them. Germline loops: CDR1 LGHNA, CDR2 YNFKEQ. The CDR3 length is 15 residues. CDR3: CASSHLTASDEKLFF. In DNA, the CDR3 is TGTGCCAGCAGCCACCTGACAGCCTCTGATGAAAAACTGTTTTTT.

J is TRBJ1-1 and V is TRBV20-1; D remains ambiguous. V lost 3 bases to trimming and J lost 10 bases, with 12 bases between them. The CDR3 is 11 amino acids. The V gene's germline CDR1 is DFQATT and CDR2 SNEGSKA (reference sequence). The CDR3 DNA is TGCAGTGCTAGTCCCCTGCAGGCAGCTTTCTTT. Encoded protein: CSASPLQAAFF.

This chain joins TRBV7-9 and TRBJ2-1; D is unclear. The CDR3 runs 13 residues. CDR1 is SEHNR and CDR2 is FQNEAQ in the germline V gene (reference sequence). Deletions cut 5 bases from V and 1 base from J, with 6 bases between. The CDR3 reads CASSGLSYNEQFF. CDR3 nucleotide sequence: TGTGCCAGCAGCGGGCTGTCCTACAATGAGCAGTTCTTC.

V gene TRBV6-1 combines with J gene TRBJ1-5, with 7 nucleotides matching TRBD1. The germline V gene encodes CDR1 MNHNS and CDR2 SASEGT. This CDR3 spans 14 amino acids. The J segment lost 3 bases and the V segment lost 4 bases, leaving 3 bases of the junction unmatched. CDR3 loop: CASSGGQNNQPQHF. Here the CDR3 DNA reads TGTGCCAGCAGTGGGGGACAGAACAATCAGCCCCAGCATTTT.

The V gene is TRBV5-5, the J gene TRBJ1-1; tentatively, D is TRBD1 (5 bases). This CDR3 comprises 14 residues. Germline CDR1 and CDR2: SGHKS and YYEKEE (reference sequence). The V end was cut by 1 base, the J end by 7 bases, with 14 bases between. CDR3 sequence reads: CASSLTGGSVEAFF. The CDR3 nucleotides are TGTGCCAGCAGCTTGACAGGAGGGAGTGTTGAAGCTTTCTTT. The full variable domain, completed using reference TRBV5-5 and TRBJ1-1, is DAGVTQSPTHLIKTRGQQVTLRCSPISGHKSVSWYQQVLGQGPQFIFQYYEKEERGRGNFPDRFSARQFPNYSSELNVNALLLGDSALYLCASSLTGGSVEAFFGQGTRLTVV.

This rearrangement joins TRBV28 to TRBJ2-5, with 8 positions matching TRBD2. Germline CDR1 reads MDHEN; CDR2 reads SYDVKM. V shed 3 bases and J 5 bases; nucleotides not matched to a gene: 8. The length of the CDR3 is 15 residues. The DNA of the CDR3 is TGTGCCAGCAGTTTTAACGGGAGGGCCCGGGAGACCCAGTACTTC. It translates to CASSFNGRARETQYF. The whole variable domain, filled in from reference TRBV28 and TRBJ2-5, reads DVKVTQSSRYLVKRTGEKVFLECVQDMDHENMFWYRQDPGLGLRLIYFSYDVKMKEKGDIPEGYSVSREKKERFSLILESASTNQTSMYLCASSFNGRARETQYFGPGTRLLVL.

The rearrangement links TRBV13 to TRBJ2-7; maybe TRBD2 (6 bases). Germline lookup yields CDR1 PRHDT and CDR2 FYEKMQ (reference sequence). The V gene lost 5 bases and the J gene lost 5 bases, with 16 bases spanning the gap. CDR3 length equals 14 residues. The CDR3 is CASSRGGSRNEQYF. The DNA for the CDR3 is TGTGCCAGCAGCCGTGGAGGGAGTAGAAACGAGCAGTACTTC.

The chain carries TRBV11-2 and TRBJ2-7, with TRBD2 matching over 8 bases. The CDR3 loop spans 14 amino acids. V shed 2 bases and J 7 bases; nucleotides not matched to a gene: 7. Per the germline V gene, CDR1 is SGHAT and CDR2 is FQNNGV. The CDR3 DNA sequence: TGTGCCAGCAGCTTATTAAGCGGGGGAGGTGAGCAGTACTTC. Translation: CASSLLSGGGEQYF.

The chain links TRBV13 to TRBJ2-2; perhaps TRBD2 as D (5 bases). CDR3 length equals 12 residues. In germline, CDR1 is PRHDT, CDR2 FYEKMQ (reference sequence). V lost 6 bases and J lost 5, with 7 bases in between. The CDR3 here is CASSRGTGELFF. The CDR3, as DNA: TGTGCCAGCAGTCGAGGGACCGGGGAGCTGTTTTTT.

The chain is built from TRBV14 and TRBJ1-2, with a possible D match to TRBD1 (6 bases). Germline V gives CDR1 SGHDN, CDR2 FVKESK. The V end was cut by 4 bases, the J end by 3 bases, with 21 bases between. The CDR3 sequence is 17 residues long. DNA of the CDR3: TGTGCCAGCAGCCTTCCCTTTACACAGGGATCAGACTATGGCTACACCTTC. Translated: CASSLPFTQGSDYGYTF.